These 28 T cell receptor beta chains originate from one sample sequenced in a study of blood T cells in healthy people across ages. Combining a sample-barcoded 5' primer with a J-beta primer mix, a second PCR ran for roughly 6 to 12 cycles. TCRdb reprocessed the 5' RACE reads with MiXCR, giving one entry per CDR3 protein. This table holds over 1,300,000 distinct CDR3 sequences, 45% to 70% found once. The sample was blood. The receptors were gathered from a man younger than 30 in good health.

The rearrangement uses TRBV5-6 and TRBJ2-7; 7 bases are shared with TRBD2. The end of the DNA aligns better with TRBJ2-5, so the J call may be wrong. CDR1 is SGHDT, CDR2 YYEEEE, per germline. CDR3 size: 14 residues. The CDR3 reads CASSYASGGETQYF. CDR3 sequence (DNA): TGTGCCAGCAGCTACGCTTCGGGGGGTGAGACCCAGTACTTC.

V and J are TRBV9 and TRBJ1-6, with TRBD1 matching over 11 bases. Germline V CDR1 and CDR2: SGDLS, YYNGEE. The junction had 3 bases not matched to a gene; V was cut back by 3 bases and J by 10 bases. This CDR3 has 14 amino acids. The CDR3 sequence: CASSARDRGSPLHF. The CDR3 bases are TGTGCCAGCAGCGCGAGGGACAGGGGGTCACCCCTCCACTTT.

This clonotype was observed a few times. This CDR3 is CASSLVGWASGIYEQYF. CDR3 DNA: TGTGCCAGCAGCTTAGTGGGTTGGGCTAGCGGGATCTACGAGCAGTACTTC. The gene calls are TRBV7-6 and TRBJ2-7, with 9 bases that match TRBD2. CDR3 size: 17 residues. Germline CDR1 SGHVS, CDR2 FNYEAQ. Trimming took 1 base from V and 3 from J; bases not matched to a gene: 10.

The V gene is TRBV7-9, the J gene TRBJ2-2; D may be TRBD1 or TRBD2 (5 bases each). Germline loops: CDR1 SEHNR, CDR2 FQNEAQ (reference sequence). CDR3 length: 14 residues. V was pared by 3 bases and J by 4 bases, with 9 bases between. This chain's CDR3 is CASSFGTTTGELFF. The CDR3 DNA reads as TGTGCCAGCAGCTTTGGGACCACCACCGGGGAGCTGTTTTTT.

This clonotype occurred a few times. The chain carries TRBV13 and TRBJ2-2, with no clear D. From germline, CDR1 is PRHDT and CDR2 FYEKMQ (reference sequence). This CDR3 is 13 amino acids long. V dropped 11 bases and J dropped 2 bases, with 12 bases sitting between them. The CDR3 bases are TGTGCCTCCAAAAAAGGAAACACCGGGGAGCTGTTTTTT. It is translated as CASKKGNTGELFF.

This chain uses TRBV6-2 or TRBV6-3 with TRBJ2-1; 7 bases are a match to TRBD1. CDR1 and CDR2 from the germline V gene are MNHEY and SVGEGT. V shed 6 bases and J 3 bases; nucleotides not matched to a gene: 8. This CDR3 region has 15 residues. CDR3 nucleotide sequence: TGTGCCAGCAGCCCCCGGCGGACAGGCTACAATGAGCAGTTCTTC. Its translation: CASSPRRTGYNEQFF.

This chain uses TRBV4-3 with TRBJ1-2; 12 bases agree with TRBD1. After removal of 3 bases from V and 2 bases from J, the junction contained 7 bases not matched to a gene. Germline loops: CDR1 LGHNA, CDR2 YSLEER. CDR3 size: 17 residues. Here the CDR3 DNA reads TGCGCCAGCAGCCATGCCGGGACAGGGGGCCTGAACTATGGCTACACCTTC. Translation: CASSHAGTGGLNYGYTF.

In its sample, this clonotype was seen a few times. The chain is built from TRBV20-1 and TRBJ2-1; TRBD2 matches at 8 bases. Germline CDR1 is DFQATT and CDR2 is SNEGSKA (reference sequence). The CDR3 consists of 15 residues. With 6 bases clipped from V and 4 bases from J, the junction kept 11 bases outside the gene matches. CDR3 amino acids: CSASSGATPYNEQFF. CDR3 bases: TGCAGTGCGAGTAGCGGGGCGACACCGTACAATGAGCAGTTCTTC.

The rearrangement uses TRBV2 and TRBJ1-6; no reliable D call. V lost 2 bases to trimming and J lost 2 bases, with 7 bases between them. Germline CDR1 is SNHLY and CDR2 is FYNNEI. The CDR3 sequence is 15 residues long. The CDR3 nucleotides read TGTGCCAGCAGTGAATTCCGGCCCTATAATTCACCCCTCCACTTT. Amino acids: CASSEFRPYNSPLHF.

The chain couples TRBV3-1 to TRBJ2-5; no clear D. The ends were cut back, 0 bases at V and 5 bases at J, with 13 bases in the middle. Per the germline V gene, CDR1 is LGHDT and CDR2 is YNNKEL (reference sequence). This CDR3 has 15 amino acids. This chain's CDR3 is CASSQEGWGWETQYF. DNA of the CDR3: TGTGCCAGCAGCCAAGAAGGGTGGGGTTGGGAGACCCAGTACTTC.

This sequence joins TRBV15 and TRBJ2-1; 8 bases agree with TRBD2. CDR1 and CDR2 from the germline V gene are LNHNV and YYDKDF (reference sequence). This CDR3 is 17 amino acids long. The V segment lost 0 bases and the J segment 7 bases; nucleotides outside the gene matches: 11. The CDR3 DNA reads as TGTGCCACCAGCAGAGATTGGGGAGCGGGAGCAAGTAATGAGCAGTTCTTC. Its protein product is CATSRDWGAGASNEQFF.

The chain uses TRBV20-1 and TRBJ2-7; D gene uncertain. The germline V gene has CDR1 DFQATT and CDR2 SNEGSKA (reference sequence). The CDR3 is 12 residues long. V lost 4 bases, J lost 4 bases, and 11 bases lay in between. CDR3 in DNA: TGCAGTGCTACCTCGGAGAGTTACGAGCAGTACTTC. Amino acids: CSATSESYEQYF.

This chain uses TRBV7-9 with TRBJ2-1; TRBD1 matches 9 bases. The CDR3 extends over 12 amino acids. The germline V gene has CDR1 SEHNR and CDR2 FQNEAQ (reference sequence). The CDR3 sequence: CSTGTGFNEQFF. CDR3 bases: TGTTCCACCGGGACAGGGTTCAATGAGCAGTTCTTC.

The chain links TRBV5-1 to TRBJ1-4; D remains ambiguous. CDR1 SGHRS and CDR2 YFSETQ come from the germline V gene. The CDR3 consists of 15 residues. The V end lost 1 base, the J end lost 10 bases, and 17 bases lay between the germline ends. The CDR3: CASSLTQDRTGKLFF. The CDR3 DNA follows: TGCGCCAGCAGCTTGACCCAGGACCGTACGGGAAAACTGTTTTTT.

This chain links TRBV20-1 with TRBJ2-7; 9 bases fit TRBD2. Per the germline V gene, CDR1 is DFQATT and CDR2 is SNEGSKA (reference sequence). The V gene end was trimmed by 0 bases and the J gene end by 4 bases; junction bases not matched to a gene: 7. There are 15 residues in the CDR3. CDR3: CSAREKAGGYYEQYF. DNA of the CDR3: TGCAGTGCTAGAGAAAAAGCGGGGGGATATTACGAGCAGTACTTC.

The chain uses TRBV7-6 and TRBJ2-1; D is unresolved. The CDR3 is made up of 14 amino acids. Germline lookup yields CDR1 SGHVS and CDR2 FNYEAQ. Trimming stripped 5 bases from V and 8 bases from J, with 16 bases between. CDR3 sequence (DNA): TGTGCCAGCAGCCCCCGACCGAATGGGGATGAGCAGTTCTTC. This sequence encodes CASSPRPNGDEQFF.

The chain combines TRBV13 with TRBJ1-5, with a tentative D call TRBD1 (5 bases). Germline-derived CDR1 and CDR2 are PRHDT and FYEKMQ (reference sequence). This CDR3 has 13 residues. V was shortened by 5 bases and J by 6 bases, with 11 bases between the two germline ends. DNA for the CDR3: TGTGCCAGCAGCCAGCGGGGGGTTCAGCCCCAGCATTTT. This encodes CASSQRGVQPQHF.

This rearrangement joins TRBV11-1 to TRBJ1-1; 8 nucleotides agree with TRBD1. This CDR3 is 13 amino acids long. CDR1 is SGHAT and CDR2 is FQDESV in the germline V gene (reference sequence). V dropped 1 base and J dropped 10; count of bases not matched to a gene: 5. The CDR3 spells CASSLVDRDGAFF. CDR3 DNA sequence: TGTGCCAGCAGCTTAGTGGACAGGGATGGAGCTTTCTTT. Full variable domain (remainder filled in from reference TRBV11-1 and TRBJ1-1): EAEVAQSPRYKITEKSQAVAFWCDPISGHATLYWYRQILGQGPELLVQFQDESVVDDSQLPKDRFSAERLKGVDSTLKIQPAELGDSAMYLCASSLVDRDGAFFGQGTRLTVV.

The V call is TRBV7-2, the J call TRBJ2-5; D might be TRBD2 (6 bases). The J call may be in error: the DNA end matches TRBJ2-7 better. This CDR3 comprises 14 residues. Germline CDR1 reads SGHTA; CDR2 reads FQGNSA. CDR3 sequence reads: CASSLAAGLDEQYF. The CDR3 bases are TGTGCCAGCAGCTTAGCCGCGGGGCTAGACGAGCAGTACTTC.

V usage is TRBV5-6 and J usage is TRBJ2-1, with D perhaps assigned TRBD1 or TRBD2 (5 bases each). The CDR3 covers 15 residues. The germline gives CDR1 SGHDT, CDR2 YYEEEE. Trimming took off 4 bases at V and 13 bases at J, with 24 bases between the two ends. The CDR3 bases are TGTGCCAGCAGCCGACCAGTTACTCTGGGGGAGACCCAGTTCTTC. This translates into CASSRPVTLGETQFF.

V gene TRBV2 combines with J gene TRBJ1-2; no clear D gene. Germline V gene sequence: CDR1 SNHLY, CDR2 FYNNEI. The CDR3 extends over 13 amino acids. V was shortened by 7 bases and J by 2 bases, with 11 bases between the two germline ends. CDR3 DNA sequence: TGTGCCAGCATACGGGGAGGGAACTATGGCTACACCTTC. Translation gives CASIRGGNYGYTF.

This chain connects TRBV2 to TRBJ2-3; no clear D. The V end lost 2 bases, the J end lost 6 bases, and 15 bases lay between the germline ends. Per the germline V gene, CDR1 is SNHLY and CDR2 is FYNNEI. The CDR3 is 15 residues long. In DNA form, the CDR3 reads TGTGCCAGCAGTGAATCGGGCGCGCCTAAGGATACGCAGTATTTT. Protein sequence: CASSESGAPKDTQYF.

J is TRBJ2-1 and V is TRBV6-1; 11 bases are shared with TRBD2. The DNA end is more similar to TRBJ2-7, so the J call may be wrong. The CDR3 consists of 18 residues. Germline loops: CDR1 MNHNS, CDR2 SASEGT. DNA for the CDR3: TGTGCCAGCACCGCGGGGCTAGCGGGAGGAAAGGCCTACAATGAGCAGTACTTC. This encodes CASTAGLAGGKAYNEQYF.

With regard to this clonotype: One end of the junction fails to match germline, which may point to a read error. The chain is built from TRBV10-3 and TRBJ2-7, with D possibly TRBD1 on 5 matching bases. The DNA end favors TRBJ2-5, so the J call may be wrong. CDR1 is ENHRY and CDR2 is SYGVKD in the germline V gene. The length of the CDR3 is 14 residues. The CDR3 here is CAISGQGTQGTQYF. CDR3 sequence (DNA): TGTGCCATCAGTGGGCAGGGAACTCAAGGGACCCAGTACTTC.

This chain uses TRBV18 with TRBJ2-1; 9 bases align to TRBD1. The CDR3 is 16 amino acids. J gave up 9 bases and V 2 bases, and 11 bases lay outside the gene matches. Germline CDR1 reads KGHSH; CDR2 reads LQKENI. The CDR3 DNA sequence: TGTGCCAGCTCACCAAGGGACAGGGACATTACCCCTGAGCAGTTCTTC. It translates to CASSPRDRDITPEQFF.

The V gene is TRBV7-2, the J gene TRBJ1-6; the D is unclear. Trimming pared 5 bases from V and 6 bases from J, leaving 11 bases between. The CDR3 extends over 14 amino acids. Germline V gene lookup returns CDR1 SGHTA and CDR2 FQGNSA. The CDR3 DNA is TGTGCCAGCAGCCCGAACGGGCTTAATTCACCCCTCCACTTT. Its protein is CASSPNGLNSPLHF.

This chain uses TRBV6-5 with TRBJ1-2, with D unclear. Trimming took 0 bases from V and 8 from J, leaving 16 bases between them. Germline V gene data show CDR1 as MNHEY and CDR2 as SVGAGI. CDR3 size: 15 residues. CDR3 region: CASSYSYPARLGYTF. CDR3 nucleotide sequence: TGTGCCAGCAGTTACTCGTATCCGGCAAGGTTAGGCTACACCTTC.

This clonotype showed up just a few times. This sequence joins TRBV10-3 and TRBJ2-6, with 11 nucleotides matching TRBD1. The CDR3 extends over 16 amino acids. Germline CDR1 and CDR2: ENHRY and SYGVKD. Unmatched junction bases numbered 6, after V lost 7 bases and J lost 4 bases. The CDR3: CAITPDRGQGANVLTF. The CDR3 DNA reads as TGTGCCATCACTCCGGACAGGGGGCAAGGGGCCAACGTCCTGACTTTC.